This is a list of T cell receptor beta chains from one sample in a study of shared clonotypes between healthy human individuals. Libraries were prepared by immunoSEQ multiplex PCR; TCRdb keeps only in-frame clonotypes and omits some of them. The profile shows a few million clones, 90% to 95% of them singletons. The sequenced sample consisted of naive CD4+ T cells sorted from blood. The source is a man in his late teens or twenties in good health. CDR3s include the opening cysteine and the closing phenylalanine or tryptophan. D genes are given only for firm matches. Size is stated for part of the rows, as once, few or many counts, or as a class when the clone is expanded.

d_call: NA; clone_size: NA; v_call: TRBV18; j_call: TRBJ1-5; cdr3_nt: TGTGCCAGCTCACCAGGGGATAGTCAGCCCCAGCATTTT; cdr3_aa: CASSPGDSQPQHF
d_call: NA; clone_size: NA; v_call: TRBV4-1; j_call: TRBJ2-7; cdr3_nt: TGCGCCAGCAGCCTGGGGTCCCAGACGGCGGGCGAGCAGTACTTC; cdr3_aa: CASSLGSQTAGEQYF
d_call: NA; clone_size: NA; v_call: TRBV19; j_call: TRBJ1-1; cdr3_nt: TGTGCCAGTAGTATGATTGGAACAGAAAAAGCTTTCTTT; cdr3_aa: CASSMIGTEKAFF
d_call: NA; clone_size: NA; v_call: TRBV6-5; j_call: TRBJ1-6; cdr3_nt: TGTGCCAGCAGTCGATGGCCAGGGAATTCACCCCTCCACTTT; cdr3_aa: CASSRWPGNSPLHF
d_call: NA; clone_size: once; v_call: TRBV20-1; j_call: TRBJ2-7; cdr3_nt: TGCAGTGCTTTGACCCCCTACGAGCAGTACTTC; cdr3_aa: CSALTPYEQYF
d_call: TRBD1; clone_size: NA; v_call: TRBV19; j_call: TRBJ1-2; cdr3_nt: TGTGCCAGTAGTCCTCAGACAGGGAATTATGGCTACACCTTC; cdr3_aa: CASSPQTGNYGYTF
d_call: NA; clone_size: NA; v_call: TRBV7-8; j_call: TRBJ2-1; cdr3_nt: TGTGCCAGCAGCTTAGTACTAGTAAGCCCCAATGAGCAGTTCTTC; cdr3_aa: CASSLVLVSPNEQFF
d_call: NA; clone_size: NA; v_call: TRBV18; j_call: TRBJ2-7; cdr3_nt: TGTGCCAGCTCGGAAGACGGAAGCTCCTACGAGCAGTACTTC; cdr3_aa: CASSEDGSSYEQYF
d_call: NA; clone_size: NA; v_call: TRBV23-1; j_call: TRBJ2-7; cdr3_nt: TGCGCCAGCAGTCACCCAACTTTAGGCGAGCAGTACTTC; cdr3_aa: CASSHPTLGEQYF
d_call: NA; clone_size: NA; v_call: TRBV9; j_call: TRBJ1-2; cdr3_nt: TGTGCCAGCAGCCCTATCGAAAGCCTACTCTATGGCTACACCTTC; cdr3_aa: CASSPIESLLYGYTF
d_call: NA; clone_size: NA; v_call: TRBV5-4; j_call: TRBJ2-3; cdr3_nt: TGTGCCAGCAGCCCGCCGGCCCCAAGCACAGATACGCAGTATTTT; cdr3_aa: CASSPPAPSTDTQYF
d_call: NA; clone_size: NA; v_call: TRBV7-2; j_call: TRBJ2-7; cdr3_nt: TGTGCCAGCAGCTTATCTCCCGGGGTTTATACCTACGAGCAGTACTTC; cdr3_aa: CASSLSPGVYTYEQYF
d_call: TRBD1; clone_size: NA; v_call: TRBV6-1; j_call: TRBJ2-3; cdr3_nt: TGTGCCAGCACCGCGGACAGGGGGCTGGACACGCAGTATTTT; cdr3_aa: CASTADRGLDTQYF
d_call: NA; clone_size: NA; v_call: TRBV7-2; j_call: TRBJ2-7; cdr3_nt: TGTGCCAGCAGCTTAGTTTCGGACGCAGCCTACGAGCAGTACTTC; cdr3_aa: CASSLVSDAAYEQYF
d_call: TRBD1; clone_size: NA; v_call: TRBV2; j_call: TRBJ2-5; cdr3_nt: TGTGCCAGCAGTGATTTCAGGGACAGGGAAGACGAGACCCAGTACTTC; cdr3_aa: CASSDFRDREDETQYF
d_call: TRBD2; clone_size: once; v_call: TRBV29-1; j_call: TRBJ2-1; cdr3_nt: TGCAGCGTTGAAGACCGACGAGCGGGGGCTTACAATGAGCAGTTCTTC; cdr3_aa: CSVEDRRAGAYNEQFF
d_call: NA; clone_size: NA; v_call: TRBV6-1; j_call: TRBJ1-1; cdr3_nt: TGTGCCAGCAGTGTTAGAGGGGCGACTGAAGCTTTCTTT; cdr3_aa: CASSVRGATEAFF
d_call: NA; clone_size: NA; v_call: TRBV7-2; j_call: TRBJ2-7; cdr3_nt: TGTGCCAGCAGCTTAAGGGTTAGCTCCTACGAGCAGTACTTC; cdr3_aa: CASSLRVSSYEQYF
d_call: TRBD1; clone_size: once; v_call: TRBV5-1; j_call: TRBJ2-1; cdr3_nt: TGCGCCAGCAGCTTGTATGGGACAGTATCTAATGAGCAGTTCTTC; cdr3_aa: CASSLYGTVSNEQFF
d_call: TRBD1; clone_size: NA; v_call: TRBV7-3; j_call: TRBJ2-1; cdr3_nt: TGTGCCAGCAGCCTCTCCGGGACAGGGATCAATGAGCAGTTCTTC; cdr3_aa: CASSLSGTGINEQFF
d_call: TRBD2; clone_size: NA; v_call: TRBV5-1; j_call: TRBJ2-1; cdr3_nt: TGCGCCAGCAGCTCTCTAGCGGGAGGGCCCAATGAGCAGTTCTTC; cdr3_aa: CASSSLAGGPNEQFF
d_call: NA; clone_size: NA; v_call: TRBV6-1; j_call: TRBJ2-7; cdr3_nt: TGTGCCAGCAGCCCCGGCCGTTACGAGCAGTACTTC; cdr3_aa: CASSPGRYEQYF
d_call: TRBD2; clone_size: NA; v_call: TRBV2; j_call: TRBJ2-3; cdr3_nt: TGTGCCAGCACCCGAACTAGCGGGGGGAGCACAGATACGCAGTATTTT; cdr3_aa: CASTRTSGGSTDTQYF
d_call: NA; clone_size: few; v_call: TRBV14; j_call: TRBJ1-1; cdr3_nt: TGTGCCAGCAGCCTGCTACAGGGAAACACTGAAGCTTTCTTT; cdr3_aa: CASSLLQGNTEAFF